This TCR beta chain is drawn from a study of cytomegalovirus exposure and HLA in healthy donors. Background on the study: Approximately 77 million unique TCRs from HLA-typed donors were held in an early release of data. Study observations and caveats: As a later analysis revealed, most CMV-associated TCR beta chains appeared HLA-restricted. Listed as cytomegalovirus-associated were over 150 TCR beta chains.

Donors likely had unrecorded immune exposures despite being nominally healthy when sampled. As for this clone: What it binds is not known.

This CDR3 has 19 amino acids. CDR1 and CDR2 (germline): LGHNA, YNFKEQ. V was clipped by 0 bases and J by 3 bases, with 21 bases between them. Vbeta (60) and Jbeta (13) primers were used in the PCR. Generated by immunoSEQ multiplex PCR, the TCRdb table keeps only in-frame clones and is missing some. The profile shows tens of thousands of clones, 60% to 80% of them singletons. The chain uses TRBV4-2 and TRBJ1-3; no reliable D call. This sequence was found in a man aged 25-45 years in good health and CMV-seronegative. The sample taken for sequencing was PBMCs. In nucleotides, the CDR3 is TGTGCCAGCAGCCAAGACCAGGTTTCCCGAGGGTTAATTGGAAACACCATATATTTT. It yields the protein CASSQDQVSRGLIGNTIYF.